Listed here is a single TCR beta chain. Generated by immunoSEQ multiplex PCR, the TCRdb table keeps only in-frame clones and is missing some. The data hold roughly 250,000 clones, with around 86% observed a single time. The data originate from a study of blood T cell repertoires in COVID-19. Across the study: T cells, B-cell-depleted T cells, or PBMCs supplied cDNA or gDNA.

Cohorts were assigned according to the clinical history that participants reported. Trimming cost V 2 bases and J 5 bases, with 9 bases left between them. Germline CDR1 reads GTSNPN; CDR2 reads SVGIG (reference sequence). There are 12 residues in the CDR3. This chain joins TRBV30 and TRBJ1-1; TRBD1 might be the D (5 bases). The clonotype originates from a woman in her thirties or forties with acute COVID-19. The specimen was PBMCs or T cells enriched from blood (not recorded which). This chain's CDR3 is CAWSRGKTEAFF. The CDR3 nucleotides read TGTGCCTGGAGTCGGGGGAAGACTGAAGCTTTCTTT.